One sample yielded the 3 T cell receptor beta chains listed below, sequenced in a study of T cell responses to AZD1222 COVID-19 vaccine. Sequencing used immunoSEQ multiplex PCR; TCRdb keeps in-frame clones, though not all of them. The data hold about 94,000 clones, with roughly 88% observed a single time. Sequencing used peripheral blood, obtained 28 days after the second AZD1222 dose. The receptor source for this set is an adult who received the AZD1222 COVID-19 vaccine.

The chain is built from TRBV2 and TRBJ2-3; TRBD2 might be the D (7 bases). The CDR3 sequence is 17 residues long. Germline V gene lookup returns CDR1 SNHLY and CDR2 FYNNEI. Trimming cost V 7 bases and J 2 bases, with 22 bases left between them. This CDR3 is CASTLRDRGRATDTQYF. The CDR3 DNA follows: TGTGCCAGCACCCTTCGGGATAGGGGGAGGGCCACAGATACGCAGTATTTT.

The gene calls are TRBV18 and TRBJ2-1; the D gene is possibly TRBD2 (6 bases). V was cut by 1 base and J by 5 bases, with 21 bases left in between. The CDR3 spans 18 residues. Germline V gene lookup returns CDR1 KGHSH and CDR2 LQKENI. The CDR3 spells CASSPRLDKGRKNNEQFF. The CDR3 DNA is TGTGCCAGCTCACCACGGCTGGACAAGGGGAGGAAAAACAATGAGCAGTTCTTC.

This chain uses TRBV11-3 with TRBJ2-5; 9 bases fit TRBD1. The germline V gene has CDR1 SGHNT and CDR2 YENEEA. The CDR3 has 16 residues. With V trimmed by 1 base and J by 5 bases, 8 bases remained unmatched. CDR3 protein: CASSLVLQGATETQYF. The CDR3 coding sequence is TGTGCCAGCAGCTTAGTTTTACAGGGGGCTACCGAGACCCAGTACTTC.